These 6 T cell receptor beta chains were all obtained from the same sample, sequenced in a study of T cells in Graves' hyperthyroidism and ophthalmopathy. Amplification of TCR beta CDR3 regions used RNA as the template. TCR CDR3 regions were first amplified by RT-PCR with HTBI primers. TCRdb ran MiXCR on the multiplex PCR reads and lists one entry per CDR3 protein. The sample consists of about 350,000 distinct CDR3 sequences, 14% of them appearing once. The specimen sequenced was blood. The receptors here all came from a woman aged 30 to 39 with Graves' hyperthyroidism.

Many counts were recorded for this clonotype. The V call is TRBV10-2, the J call TRBJ2-3; D could derive from TRBD1 or TRBD2 (5 bases each). This CDR3 comprises 17 residues. Trimming removed 0 bases from V and 4 bases from J, with 17 bases in between. Germline V lookup: CDR1 WSHSY, CDR2 SAAADI. CDR3 sequence (DNA): TGCGCCAGCAGTGAGTCGGGGCAGGGAGTCGCTCCAGATACGCAGTATTTT. This codes for CASSESGQGVAPDTQYF.

In this sample, this clonotype turned up a few times. This rearrangement joins TRBV9 to TRBJ2-2; D remains unclear. Trimming removed 0 bases from V and 3 bases from J, with 6 bases in between. In germline, CDR1 is SGDLS, CDR2 YYNGEE. CDR3 size: 14 residues. CDR3 nucleotides: TGTGCCAGCAGCGTAGTTGGGGACACCGGGGAGCTGTTTTTT. This encodes CASSVVGDTGELFF.

The chain combines TRBV30 with TRBJ2-5; TRBD2 matches 9 bases. The V gene end was trimmed by 1 base and the J gene end by 4 bases; junction bases not matched to a gene: 10. CDR3 size: 16 residues. CDR1 is GTSNPN and CDR2 is SVGIG in the germline V gene (reference sequence). CDR3 region: CAWSDGPSGILETQYF. In nucleotides, the CDR3 is TGTGCCTGGAGTGATGGGCCTAGCGGGATCTTAGAGACCCAGTACTTC.

This clonotype appeared a few times. This rearrangement joins TRBV7-8 to TRBJ2-1, with D possibly being TRBD2 (5 bases). Germline values: CDR1 SGHVS, CDR2 FQNEAQ. Between the trimmed V and J ends, which lost 3 bases and 6 bases, there was a span of 18 bases. CDR3 size: 16 residues. The CDR3 nucleotides read TGTGCCAGCAGCTTGGCCTTTGGGAAACTAGTCAATGAGCAGTTCTTC. Translating gives CASSLAFGKLVNEQFF.

The rearrangement links TRBV3-1 to TRBJ1-2; no clear D gene. Germline CDR1 and CDR2: LGHDT and YNNKEL (reference sequence). The V and J ends lost 4 bases and 6 bases respectively, with 12 bases between them. The CDR3 is 13 amino acids. CDR3 sequence reads: CASSPMRGHGYTF. For the CDR3, the DNA is TGTGCCAGCAGCCCTATGCGGGGTCATGGCTACACCTTC.

This clonotype was recorded many times. The chain carries TRBV20-1 and TRBJ1-1, with 11 nucleotides matching TRBD1. Per germline, CDR1 DFQATT and CDR2 SNEGSKA (reference sequence). This CDR3 spans 15 amino acids. The J segment lost 4 bases and the V segment lost 5 bases, leaving 9 bases of the junction unmatched. The CDR3 protein is CSALRDRGLGTEAFF. The CDR3 DNA sequence: TGCAGTGCTCTCCGGGACAGGGGGTTGGGCACTGAAGCTTTCTTT.